These 27 T cell receptor beta chains were all obtained from the same sample, sequenced in a study of Ad26.COV2.S vaccination and SARS-CoV-2 variants. Sequencing was performed with immunoSEQ multiplex PCR; in TCRdb, only in-frame clones are kept and a portion is missing. The sample consists of about 350,000 clones, roughly 84% of them appearing once. Indicated treatment: some 19 received Ad26.COV2.S at low or high dose, single or two shots; 5 received placebo; per-sample allocation not given. Material that was analyzed had been drawn on day 63 after the first vaccine or placebo injection. The sample consisted of peripheral blood, taken in a trial of Ad26.COV2.S vaccine versus placebo. These receptors were taken from a person aged 18-60 years who received the Ad26.COV2.S COVID-19 vaccine or a placebo.

The chain uses TRBV5-1 and TRBJ1-4; weak D call: TRBD1 (6 bases). CDR3 length: 14 residues. Deletions cut 3 bases from V and 5 bases from J, with 11 bases between. The germline V gene encodes CDR1 SGHRS and CDR2 YFSETQ. The CDR3 DNA sequence: TGCGCCAGCAGCTGGGGGGGCATGAATGAAAAACTGTTTTTT. Its protein is CASSWGGMNEKLFF.

The chain links TRBV2 to TRBJ2-7; D may be TRBD2 (6 bases). The length of the CDR3 is 13 residues. Trimming stripped 8 bases from V and 2 bases from J, with 13 bases between. Germline V CDR1 and CDR2: SNHLY, FYNNEI. CDR3 DNA: TGTGCCAGCCTACTGGGGGGAACCTACGAGCAGTACTTC. It encodes CASLLGGTYEQYF.

This clone has just one count. The chain combines TRBV20-1 with TRBJ1-1; D is possibly TRBD1 (6 bases). The germline V gene encodes CDR1 DFQATT and CDR2 SNEGSKA (reference sequence). V was cut by 6 bases and J by 5 bases, with 10 bases left in between. The CDR3 spans 11 residues. In nucleotides, the CDR3 is TGCAGTGCCCAGGGGCAGACTGAAGCTTTCTTT. This gives the protein CSAQGQTEAFF.

As to this clone: Other DNA sequences in the same sample also yield this CDR3. The J gene is TRBJ2-5, the V gene TRBV30, with D uncertain. The CDR3 length is 13 residues. V lost 0 bases to trimming and J lost 4 bases, with 9 bases between them. Germline V lookup: CDR1 GTSNPN, CDR2 SVGIG (reference sequence). CDR3 nucleotide sequence: TGTGCCTGGAGTGTACGGCCGGGAGAGACCCAGTACTTC. Translation gives CAWSVRPGETQYF.

The gene calls are TRBV4-3 and TRBJ2-2, with D possibly being TRBD1 (5 bases). V lost 2 bases to trimming and J lost 3 bases, with 7 bases between them. The CDR3 sequence is 14 residues long. Germline lookup yields CDR1 LGHNA and CDR2 YSLEER. CDR3 coding DNA: TGCGCCAGCAGCCAAATCAGGGACACCGGGGAGCTGTTTTTT. Residues: CASSQIRDTGELFF.

V gene TRBV19 combines with J gene TRBJ2-7; 8 bases fit TRBD2. V lost 3 bases, J lost 2 bases, and 6 bases stayed unmatched. Germline V lookup: CDR1 LNHDA, CDR2 SQIVND (reference sequence). The CDR3 totals 15 residues. CDR3 in DNA: TGTGCCAGTAGTATTCGGGGGGGACGAGCCTACGAGCAGTACTTC. It yields the protein CASSIRGGRAYEQYF.

The chain uses TRBV5-1 and TRBJ2-2; no definite D call. CDR3 length: 11 residues. Germline lookup yields CDR1 SGHRS and CDR2 YFSETQ. Trimming pared 0 bases from V and 9 bases from J, leaving 3 bases between. The CDR3 region is CASSLDWELFF. The CDR3, as DNA: TGCGCCAGCAGCTTGGACTGGGAGCTGTTTTTT.

This chain joins TRBV5-1 and TRBJ1-3, with 8 bases aligning to TRBD1. The germline V gene has CDR1 SGHRS and CDR2 YFSETQ. V shed 4 bases, J shed 4 bases, and the junction held 13 bases outside the gene matches. This CDR3 has 17 amino acids. The CDR3 reads CASSTGQGWGSGNTIYF. As DNA, the CDR3 is TGCGCCAGCAGCACAGGACAGGGTTGGGGCTCGGGAAACACCATATATTTT. Full variable domain (missing parts from reference TRBV5-1 and TRBJ1-3): KAGVTQTPRYLIKTRGQQVTLSCSPISGHRSVSWYQQTPGQGLQFLFEYFSETQRNKGNFPGRFSGRQFSNSRSEMNVSTLELGDSALYLCASSTGQGWGSGNTIYFGEGSWLTVV.

This sequence joins TRBV29-1 and TRBJ2-7, with D perhaps TRBD2 (6 bases). Per the germline V gene, CDR1 is SQVTM and CDR2 is ANQGSEA. The CDR3 contains 12 residues. The ends were cut back, 7 bases at V and 2 bases at J, with 12 bases in the middle. The CDR3 DNA reads TGCAGCGCGGGGGACGTAGCCTACGAGCAGTACTTC. Translated: CSAGDVAYEQYF.

The rearrangement links TRBV23-1 to TRBJ2-3; D is ambiguous. TRBV23-1 is classed as an ORF, of uncertain function. The CDR3 is 15 residues long. Trimming took off 0 bases at V and 2 bases at J, with 9 bases between the two ends. The CDR3 here is CASSQSSGTTDTQYF. The CDR3 DNA is TGCGCCAGCAGTCAATCGTCAGGCACCACAGATACGCAGTATTTT.

The chain carries TRBV29-1 and TRBJ2-1; D not certain. V lost 4 bases and J lost 0, with 13 bases in between. Germline V lookup: CDR1 SQVTM, CDR2 ANQGSEA. The CDR3 length is 15 residues. For the CDR3, the DNA is TGCAGCGTTGGGGTCCGGCAGAGCTCCTACAATGAGCAGTTCTTC. Protein: CSVGVRQSSYNEQFF.

V gene TRBV30 combines with J gene TRBJ1-1; perhaps TRBD1 as D (5 bases). The CDR3 extends over 12 amino acids. Trimming left V 4 bases short and J 5 bases short, with 11 bases between. The V gene's germline CDR1 is GTSNPN and CDR2 SVGIG (reference sequence). This chain's CDR3 is CAWMRQGTEAFF. In nucleotides, the CDR3 is TGTGCCTGGATGAGGCAGGGAACTGAAGCTTTCTTT.

The V call is TRBV10-3, the J call TRBJ2-3; 7 bases agree with TRBD2. The CDR3 has 14 residues. Germline CDR1 and CDR2: ENHRY and SYGVKD. With 10 bases clipped from V and 5 bases from J, the junction kept 12 bases outside the gene matches. CDR3 region: CATWGGGQRDTQYF. Written as DNA, the CDR3 is TGTGCCACCTGGGGGGGAGGGCAGAGAGATACGCAGTATTTT.

This chain links TRBV11-2 with TRBJ2-3, with 9 bases identical to TRBD1. After removal of 5 bases from V and 3 bases from J, the junction contained 3 bases not matched to a gene. The CDR3 length is 14 residues. CDR1 SGHAT and CDR2 FQNNGV come from the germline V gene. For the CDR3, the DNA is TGTGCCAGCAGCCCGGGACAGGGTACAGATACGCAGTATTTT. Its protein is CASSPGQGTDTQYF.

Comments on this clone: Other DNA sequences in the sample encode the same CDR3. The DNA of the CDR3 is TGCGCCAGCAGCCAAGATCGAGGCGAGACCCAGTACTTC. This gives the protein CASSQDRGETQYF. This chain links TRBV4-3 with TRBJ2-5; D unresolved. V was clipped by 0 bases and J by 5 bases, with 7 bases between them. The germline V gene has CDR1 LGHNA and CDR2 YSLEER. This CDR3 has 13 amino acids.

This chain links TRBV30 with TRBJ1-1; no clear D gene. Looked up from germline, CDR1 is GTSNPN and CDR2 is SVGIG (reference sequence). V shed 1 base and J shed 4 bases, with 7 bases lying between them. This CDR3 has 12 residues. The CDR3 spells CAWSGVRTEAFF. CDR3 bases: TGTGCCTGGAGTGGGGTTCGCACTGAAGCTTTCTTT.

The CDR3 is CASSFGSGGPTDTQYF. The CDR3 DNA reads as TGTGCCAGCAGCTTTGGCAGCGGGGGACCCACAGATACGCAGTATTTT. The chain combines TRBV5-8 with TRBJ2-3, with 8 bases fitting TRBD2. CDR3 size: 16 residues. CDR1 and CDR2 from the germline V gene are SGHTS and YDEGEE. After removal of 2 bases from V and 2 bases from J, the junction contained 7 bases not matched to a gene.

The chain is built from TRBV9 and TRBJ2-5; TRBD2 matches 13 bases. The V and J ends lost 3 bases and 4 bases, in that order; junction bases with no gene match: 6. Per the germline V gene, CDR1 is SGDLS and CDR2 is YYNGEE. This CDR3 comprises 16 residues. The CDR3 here is CASSAMTSGGLETQYF. In nucleotides, the CDR3 is TGTGCCAGCAGCGCAATGACTAGCGGGGGGTTAGAGACCCAGTACTTC.

This chain links TRBV15 with TRBJ2-3, with 12 bases aligning to TRBD2. The germline CDR1 and CDR2 sequences are LNHNV and YYDKDF (reference sequence). The ends lost 4 bases at V and 6 bases at J; junction bases unmatched: 2. The CDR3 length is 14 residues. The CDR3 here is CATSILAGGDTQYF. The CDR3 nucleotides read TGTGCCACCAGCATACTAGCGGGGGGCGATACGCAGTATTTT. Together with reference TRBV15 and TRBJ2-3, the CDR3 gives the full variable domain: DAMVIQNPRYQVTQFGKPVTLSCSQTLNHNVMYWYQQKSSQAPKLLFHYYDKDFNNEADTPDNFQSRRPNTSFCFLDIRSPGLGDTAMYLCATSILAGGDTQYFGPGTRLTVL.

The V gene is TRBV3-1 (or the pseudogene TRBV3-2), the J gene TRBJ2-3; D ambiguous. CDR1 is LGHDT, CDR2 YNNKEL, per germline (reference sequence). Trimming removed 0 bases from V and 3 bases from J, with 7 bases in between. The CDR3 length is 14 residues. This CDR3 is CASSQERSTDTQYF. CDR3 sequence (DNA): TGTGCCAGCAGCCAAGAACGGAGTACAGATACGCAGTATTTT.

CDR3 sequence: CASRVGGLTTEAFF. The DNA of the CDR3 is TGTGCCAGCAGGGTGGGGGGGTTGACCACTGAAGCTTTCTTT. V and J are TRBV2 and TRBJ1-1, with D perhaps matching TRBD1 (5 bases). CDR1 SNHLY and CDR2 FYNNEI come from the germline V gene. Deletions cut 6 bases from V and 4 bases from J, with 15 bases between. The CDR3 is 14 amino acids.

V gene TRBV30 combines with J gene TRBJ2-6, with D perhaps given as TRBD1 or TRBD2 (5 bases each). This CDR3 has 15 residues. Germline CDR1 and CDR2: GTSNPN and SVGIG (reference sequence). The ends were cut back, 2 bases at V and 3 bases at J, with 11 bases in the middle. The CDR3, as DNA: TGTGCCTGGAGTTGGGGGATTGGTGGGGCCAACGTCCTGACTTTC. This gives the protein CAWSWGIGGANVLTF. Full variable domain (remainder filled in from reference TRBV30 and TRBJ2-6): SQTIHQWPATLVQPVGSPLSLECTVEGTSNPNLYWYRQAAGRGLQLLFYSVGIGQISSEVPQNLSASRPQDRQFILSSKKLLLSDSGFYLCAWSWGIGGANVLTFGAGSRLTVL.

V is TRBV11-2 and J is TRBJ2-5; 14 bases map to TRBD2. The V segment lost 3 bases and the J segment 5 bases; nucleotides outside the gene matches: 5. This CDR3 is 16 amino acids long. The germline V gene has CDR1 SGHAT and CDR2 FQNNGV. Here the CDR3 reads CASSLTSGGAIETQYF. The CDR3 bases are TGTGCCAGCAGCTTGACTAGCGGGGGGGCCATTGAGACCCAGTACTTC.

V gene TRBV5-6 combines with J gene TRBJ1-1, with TRBD1 matching 7 bases. The CDR3 runs to 15 residues. Trimming took 0 bases from V and 4 from J; bases not matched to a gene: 6. Germline V gives CDR1 SGHDT, CDR2 YYEEEE. CDR3 sequence (DNA): TGTGCCAGCAGCTTGGTTCGACAGGGAGGCACTGAAGCTTTCTTT. This gives the protein CASSLVRQGGTEAFF.

This chain joins TRBV5-1 and TRBJ1-6; D might be TRBD1 (5 bases). The CDR3 has 18 amino acids. V was shortened by 4 bases and J by 4 bases, with 21 bases between the two germline ends. Germline loops: CDR1 SGHRS, CDR2 YFSETQ. The CDR3 DNA sequence: TGCGCCAGCAGCAATACACCTCAGGGCAAACAGTATAATTCACCCCTCCACTTT. Amino acids: CASSNTPQGKQYNSPLHF.

The chain combines TRBV5-5 with TRBJ1-3; D ambiguous. V was cut by 1 base and J by 6 bases, with 8 bases left in between. This CDR3 spans 13 amino acids. Germline V lookup: CDR1 SGHKS, CDR2 YYEKEE (reference sequence). The CDR3 protein is CASSLPTVNTIYF. The CDR3 nucleotides read TGTGCCAGCAGCTTGCCAACCGTAAACACCATATATTTT.

This chain joins TRBV3-1 (or the pseudogene TRBV3-2) and TRBJ2-2; D might be TRBD1 (5 bases). Per the germline V gene, CDR1 is LGHDT and CDR2 is YNNKEL (reference sequence). V shed 2 bases and J shed 4 bases, with 14 bases lying between them. This CDR3 has 16 residues. CDR3 region: CASSQRKGRSTGELFF. The CDR3 coding sequence is TGTGCCAGCAGCCAACGAAAGGGGCGTAGCACCGGGGAGCTGTTTTTT.